This T cell receptor (beta chain) was profiled in a study of patients and donors after allogeneic stem cell transplantation. TCRdb recomputed calls from the RT-PCR reads with MiXCR, one row per CDR3 protein. The table lists 410,000 or so distinct CDR3 sequences, 16% of them singletons. This clonotype was counted between two and nine times. The CDR3 runs 15 residues. The V end lost 2 bases, the J end lost 5 bases, and 13 bases lay between the germline ends. Germline-derived CDR1 and CDR2 are LGHNA and YSLEER. The V gene is TRBV4-3, the J gene TRBJ1-5, with a possible D match to TRBD1 (5 bases). Sample: blood, either unsorted or a sorted T cell fraction (not recorded which). The TCR originated in a human donor who was either an allogeneic HSCT recipient or a stem cell or donor lymphocyte infusion donor (not recorded which). It is not recorded whose cells these are; they may come from a transplant donor. The CDR3 nucleotides read TGCGCCAGCAGCCAAACCAGGATGGGGGATCAGCCCCAGCATTTT. Its translation is CASSQTRMGDQPQHF.